Listed here are 26 T cell receptor beta chains from one sample, sequenced in a study of cytotoxic CD8 clonotypes in ibrutinib-treated CLL. Sequencing was performed with immunoSEQ multiplex PCR; in TCRdb, only in-frame clones are kept and a portion is missing. The table shows hundreds of thousands of clones, with 70% occurring only once. The sample in question was PBMCs, obtained after 24 months of ibrutinib treatment. The receptors shown here come from a human donor with chronic lymphocytic leukemia.

A few counts support this clone. The gene calls are TRBV18 and TRBJ2-5; maybe TRBD1 (5 bases). V lost 3 bases to trimming and J lost 2 bases, with 10 bases between them. CDR3 length equals 14 residues. Germline V gene lookup returns CDR1 KGHSH and CDR2 LQKENI. The CDR3 loop reads CASSPGRGQETQYF. For the CDR3, the DNA is TGTGCCAGCTCACCCGGTAGGGGACAAGAGACCCAGTACTTC.

The rearrangement links TRBV6-6 to TRBJ2-7, with D unclear. From germline, CDR1 is MNHNY and CDR2 SVGAGI (reference sequence). The CDR3 extends over 11 amino acids. Trimming shortened V by 6 bases and J by 2 bases, and 5 bases separated the two germline ends. The CDR3, as DNA: TGTGCCAGCAGCACCACCTACGAGCAGTACTTC. It yields the protein CASSTTYEQYF.

This clone was seen more than once but under ten times. The chain couples TRBV9 to TRBJ2-2, with D maybe TRBD2 (5 bases). Germline loops: CDR1 SGDLS, CDR2 YYNGEE. Trimming removed 6 bases at V and 1 base at J, with 13 bases between. The CDR3 runs to 15 residues. CDR3 nucleotide sequence: TGTGCCAGCACCCCCCCGGGGAAGAACACCGGGGAGCTGTTTTTT. Protein sequence: CASTPPGKNTGELFF.

V gene TRBV6-4 combines with J gene TRBJ2-3; unclear D gene. Looked up from germline, CDR1 is MRHNA and CDR2 is SNTAGT. This CDR3 is built from 13 residues. V was clipped by 4 bases and J by 2 bases, with 7 bases between them. For the CDR3, the DNA is TGTGCCAGCAGTGTTGGGAACACAGATACGCAGTATTTT. Translation gives CASSVGNTDTQYF.

The chain recombines TRBV29-1 with TRBJ1-1; the D is unclear. The germline CDR1 and CDR2 sequences are SQVTM and ANQGSEA. There are 13 residues in the CDR3. Trimming removed 4 bases at V and 1 base at J, with 10 bases between. The CDR3 sequence: CSVVGRTNTEAFF. The DNA for the CDR3 is TGCAGCGTTGTAGGCAGGACGAACACTGAAGCTTTCTTT.

CDR3 in amino acids: CASSLNPSTETQYF. DNA for the CDR3: TGCGCCAGCAGCCTGAACCCTAGCACAGAGACCCAGTACTTC. The rearrangement joins TRBV5-1 to TRBJ2-5; D possibly corresponds to TRBD2 (5 bases). V was pared by 4 bases and J by 4 bases, with 14 bases between. This CDR3 is 14 amino acids long. The germline V gene has CDR1 SGHRS and CDR2 YFSETQ.

The chain recombines TRBV11-3 with TRBJ2-7; possible D gene TRBD2, 6 bases. CDR3 length: 15 amino acids. Germline V gene sequence: CDR1 SGHNT, CDR2 YENEEA. V was shortened by 5 bases and J by 0 bases, with 14 bases between the two germline ends. CDR3: CASSVAAGNSYEQYF. In nucleotides, the CDR3 is TGTGCCAGCAGCGTAGCGGCGGGGAACTCCTACGAGCAGTACTTC.

The CDR3 bases are TGCAGTGCCCCTCGAAGAGACGAGCAGTACTTC. It specifies CSAPRRDEQYF. V and J are TRBV20-1 and TRBJ2-7, with no clear D. Trimming took 6 bases from V and 5 from J, leaving 11 bases between them. The CDR3 is 11 residues long. Looked up from germline, CDR1 is DFQATT and CDR2 is SNEGSKA (reference sequence).

V gene TRBV4-3 combines with J gene TRBJ2-3; perhaps D is TRBD1 or TRBD2 (5 bases each). This CDR3 contains 15 residues. Germline V gene sequence: CDR1 LGHNA, CDR2 YSLEER. Trimming took off 6 bases at V and 0 bases at J, with 13 bases between the two ends. DNA of the CDR3: TGCGCCAGCAGTCTGTCGTGGGGGAGCACAGATACGCAGTATTTT. Translated: CASSLSWGSTDTQYF.

This clone has just a few counts. The chain is built from TRBV5-1 and TRBJ2-5, with a tentative D call TRBD2 (6 bases). The germline gives CDR1 SGHRS, CDR2 YFSETQ. The CDR3 consists of 15 residues. V lost 6 bases, J lost 2 bases, and 17 bases lay in between. CDR3 DNA: TGCGCCAGCACCCCCGCTAGTGCGGGGCAAGAGACCCAGTACTTC. Its translation is CASTPASAGQETQYF.

The chain links TRBV5-6 to TRBJ2-7; 9 bases line up with TRBD2. Looked up from germline, CDR1 is SGHDT and CDR2 is YYEEEE. CDR3 length: 15 amino acids. V shed 1 base and J 7 bases; nucleotides not matched to a gene: 9. CDR3 protein: CASSLSSGDPFEQYF. Here the CDR3 DNA reads TGTGCCAGCAGCTTGTCTAGCGGGGACCCCTTTGAGCAGTACTTC.

V is TRBV5-1 and J is TRBJ2-3; TRBD2 might be the D (5 bases). With 0 bases removed from V and 5 bases from J, the gap between germline ends came to 10 bases. CDR3 length equals 14 residues. Germline loops: CDR1 SGHRS, CDR2 YFSETQ. The CDR3 coding sequence is TGCGCCAGCAGCTTGGATCCGGGGTTAGATACGCAGTATTTT. Translation gives CASSLDPGLDTQYF.

The chain recombines TRBV6-1 with TRBJ1-1; 7 nucleotides line up with TRBD1. The CDR3 totals 14 residues. Germline CDR1 is MNHNS and CDR2 is SASEGT. The trim removed 10 bases at V and 1 base at J, leaving 9 bases unmatched. The CDR3 region is CANAGGVENTEAFF. CDR3 nucleotides: TGTGCCAACGCAGGGGGAGTTGAGAACACTGAAGCTTTCTTT.

This clone has a single count. The rearrangement uses TRBV29-1 and TRBJ1-4; tentative D call: TRBD1 (5 bases). Germline lookup yields CDR1 SQVTM and CDR2 ANQGSEA. Trimming shortened V by 6 bases and J by 8 bases, and 7 bases separated the two germline ends. The CDR3 has 10 residues. CDR3 protein: CSVGTEKLFF. Here the CDR3 DNA reads TGCAGCGTAGGGACGGAAAAACTGTTTTTT.

The J gene is TRBJ2-1, the V gene TRBV7-3; D possibly matches TRBD1 or TRBD2 (5 bases each). There are 17 residues in the CDR3. V was clipped by 5 bases and J by 0 bases, with 17 bases between them. The germline V gene encodes CDR1 SGHTA and CDR2 FQGTGA. CDR3 region: CASSRTGAEGSYNEQFF. The CDR3 DNA follows: TGTGCCAGCAGCCGAACCGGGGCAGAGGGCTCCTACAATGAGCAGTTCTTC.

This chain connects TRBV7-9 to TRBJ2-1; 14 nucleotides agree with TRBD2. The V segment lost 4 bases and the J segment 9 bases; nucleotides outside the gene matches: 5. Germline CDR1 is SEHNR and CDR2 is FQNEAQ (reference sequence). This CDR3 is 15 amino acids long. CDR3 residues: CASSSPTSGRVEQFF. CDR3 sequence (DNA): TGTGCCAGCAGCTCTCCGACTAGCGGGAGGGTTGAGCAGTTCTTC. Complete variable domain (other parts from reference TRBV7-9 and TRBJ2-1): DTGVSQNPRHKITKRGQNVTFRCDPISEHNRLYWYRQTLGQGPEFLTYFQNEAQLEKSRLLSDRFSAERPKGSFSTLEIQRTEQGDSAMYLCASSSPTSGRVEQFFGPGTRLTVL.

The chain recombines TRBV4-3 with TRBJ2-7; 9 bases are shared with TRBD1. This CDR3 comprises 15 residues. The J segment lost 7 bases and the V segment lost 3 bases, leaving 10 bases of the junction unmatched. Germline CDR1 LGHNA, CDR2 YSLEER. Written as DNA, the CDR3 is TGCGCCAGCAGCCAGGCCGGGACAGGGTTGGGGGAGCAGTACTTC. It translates to CASSQAGTGLGEQYF.

This chain uses TRBV30 with TRBJ2-6, with a possible D match to TRBD1 (8 bases). The CDR3 length is 16 residues. The germline gives CDR1 GTSNPN, CDR2 SVGIG (reference sequence). V was cut by 5 bases and J by 5 bases, with 19 bases left in between. The CDR3 bases are TGTGCCTGGGGACAGGGAGGGAGGCTCCGGGCCAACGTCCTGACTTTC. This gives the protein CAWGQGGRLRANVLTF.

The chain combines TRBV2 with TRBJ2-3, with 7 bases that match TRBD1. CDR1 SNHLY and CDR2 FYNNEI come from the germline V gene. The CDR3 loop spans 17 amino acids. Losses at the gene ends were 6 bases for V and 0 bases for J; bases not matched to a gene: 12. DNA of the CDR3: TGTGCCAGCAGAGGGACAGAAGATCTCTTTAGCACAGATACGCAGTATTTT. It specifies CASRGTEDLFSTDTQYF.

The chain has TRBV15 and TRBJ1-2, with D possibly being TRBD1 (5 bases). V gave up 0 bases and J gave up 8 bases, with 22 bases separating them. Germline V lookup: CDR1 LNHNV, CDR2 YYDKDF (reference sequence). This CDR3 spans 17 amino acids. CDR3 sequence reads: CATSRDSLGGRVRGYTF. The CDR3 DNA follows: TGTGCCACCAGCAGAGATTCATTAGGCGGCAGGGTGAGGGGCTACACCTTC.

The chain combines TRBV13 with TRBJ2-2, with TRBD2 matching 11 bases. V shed 5 bases and J 1 base; nucleotides not matched to a gene: 3. CDR1 is PRHDT and CDR2 is FYEKMQ in the germline V gene (reference sequence). The CDR3 runs to 16 residues. Here the CDR3 DNA reads TGTGCCAGCAGCATACTAGCGGGAGTGAACACCGGGGAGCTGTTTTTT. As protein: CASSILAGVNTGELFF.

In its sample, this clone was seen a few times. The gene calls are TRBV18 and TRBJ2-7; D is possibly TRBD2 (6 bases). The germline CDR1 and CDR2 sequences are KGHSH and LQKENI. Trimming left V 6 bases short and J 3 bases short, with 18 bases between. The CDR3 runs to 15 residues. The CDR3 sequence: CASSPGTGVLYEQYF. The CDR3 DNA reads TGTGCCAGCTCTCCCGGCACGGGAGTTCTCTACGAGCAGTACTTC.

With regard to this clone: Other nucleotide sequences from this sample produce the same CDR3. This chain links TRBV18 with TRBJ2-1; 10 bases line up with TRBD1. CDR1 KGHSH and CDR2 LQKENI come from the germline V gene. The CDR3 covers 15 residues. J gave up 4 bases and V 3 bases, and 3 bases lay outside the gene matches. CDR3 sequence: CASSPGQGDYNEQFF. As DNA, the CDR3 is TGTGCCAGCTCACCCGGACAGGGGGATTACAATGAGCAGTTCTTC.

The chain joins TRBV11-2 to TRBJ2-7, with TRBD2 as a possible D gene (5 bases). The length of the CDR3 is 14 residues. Germline V CDR1 and CDR2: SGHAT, FQNNGV. V lost 5 bases, J lost 6 bases, and 17 bases lay in between. CDR3 nucleotide sequence: TGTGCCAGCAGCCCGGCGGGTTGGCCATTCGAGCAGTACTTC. It is translated as CASSPAGWPFEQYF.

CDR3 bases: TGTGCCAGCAGTCGATCATACTACGAGCAGTACTTC. Protein: CASSRSYYEQYF. The J gene is TRBJ2-7, the V gene TRBV27; no clear D. The V end lost 5 bases, the J end lost 3 bases, and 8 bases lay between the germline ends. Germline V gives CDR1 MNHEY, CDR2 SMNVEV (reference sequence). The CDR3 has 12 residues.

This clone was counted once. This chain joins TRBV9 and TRBJ2-1; 7 bases are shared with TRBD2. CDR3 length: 16 amino acids. From germline, CDR1 is SGDLS and CDR2 YYNGEE. V trimming: 0 bases; J trimming: 1 base; junction bases outside the gene matches: 4. For the CDR3, the DNA is TGTGCCAGCAGCGTAGCTGGCGGGAGATCCTACAATGAGCAGTTCTTC. Translated: CASSVAGGRSYNEQFF.